This T cell receptor (beta chain) appears in the sequencing data of a study of shared clonotypes between healthy human individuals. Study results and limitations: Clonotype sharing levels among donors were expected to vary with sequencing depth.

In the case of this clone: Its matching antigen is unknown.

Method: immunoSEQ multiplex PCR; TCRdb's copy keeps in-frame clones and lacks some. The sample holds approximately 2.3 million clones, 90% to 95% seen once. The germline gives CDR1 MDHEN, CDR2 SYDVKM. The CDR3 runs to 14 residues. Trimming removed 4 bases from V and 7 bases from J, with 16 bases in between. The chain links TRBV28 to TRBJ1-1, with D uncertain. The receptor comes from a man younger than 35 in good health. Some clones in this sample may be carry-over from other donors' samples. Sequenced input: naive CD4+ T cells from PBMCs. Noted subset: CD45RA+ positively selected. The CDR3 reads CASSSPLLWGEAFF. The CDR3 DNA reads TGTGCCAGCAGTTCCCCCCTACTTTGGGGTGAAGCTTTCTTT.